The source of this T cell receptor (beta chain) is a study of shared clonotypes between healthy human individuals. Repertoires were generated with immunoSEQ multiplex PCR, while TCRdb's copy carries only in-frame clones and drops some. The sample has about 300,000 clones; about 74% are singletons. The CDR3 extends over 13 amino acids. The sample holds a few counts of this clone. The source material was memory CD4+ T cells sorted from blood. Subset noted: CD45RA-negative fraction. This receptor was taken from a young man in good health. The chain joins TRBV12-2 to TRBJ1-2; TRBD1 is taken as the D call from the table, unchecked against the DNA. TRBV12-2 is listed as a pseudogene. Here the CDR3 DNA reads TGTGCAAGTCGCTCCCTCCCAGGCAGCGGCTACACCTTC. This translates into CASRSLPGSGYTF.